This passage covers 8 T cell receptor delta chains from one sample sequenced in a study of γδ T cells in repeated Plasmodium falciparum infection. Gammadelta T cells were flow-sorted from PBMC into Vgamma9/Vdelta2+ and Vdelta2-negative populations for bulk analysis. TCRdb reanalyzed the multiplex PCR reads using CATT. The table has some 100,000 delta-chain clones, about 1.5% seen once; the top ten hold 8.5% to 10%. Sequencing was performed on gamma-delta T cells from blood. These receptors all come from a pool of human donors (malaria-infected and uninfected, not separated).

As for this clone: One base separates it from a far larger clone, so it is likely a read error. Other DNA sequences within the sample encode an identical CDR3. The DNA for the CDR3 is TGTGCTCTCGGGGAACTCTGTCCGTACACCGATAAACTCATCTTT. Translated: CALGELCPYTDKLIF. V and J are TRDV1 and TRDJ1; the D gene is possibly TRDD3 (5 bases). Since TCRdb gives no J gene, matching the DNA to germline was used here to assign it. Germline CDR1 is TSWWSYY and CDR2 is QGS. CDR3 length: 15 amino acids.

As to this clone: TCRdb attributes to this sequence the protein of a much larger clone, which differs from the DNA translation at residue 20; a read error is likely, and the protein displayed is translated from the DNA. The rearrangement links TRDV1 to TRDJ1, with TRDD3 matching 8 bases. TCRdb carries no J gene annotation; the J gene was assigned here by matching the DNA with germline. From germline, CDR1 is TSWWSYY and CDR2 QGS. The CDR3 covers 23 residues. The CDR3 here is CALGELSVGNPSLLGVFTDRLIF. In DNA, the CDR3 is TGTGCTCTTGGGGAACTATCGGTCGGGAACCCGTCGTTACTGGGGGTATTCACCGATAGACTCATCTTT.

This clone was seen only a few times. The protein held in TCRdb is that of a much larger clone and does not match this DNA's translation at residue 6, likely because of a read error; the protein shown is translated from the DNA. The rearrangement joins TRDV1 to TRDJ1; a weak D match, TRDD3 (5 bases). TCRdb offers no J gene call, so here the DNA was matched to germline to obtain one. Germline V gene lookup returns CDR1 TSWWSYY and CDR2 QGS. There are 20 residues in the CDR3. V lost 2 bases and J lost 1, with 26 bases in between. CDR3: CALGETSGPSSGVLTDKLIF. The DNA for the CDR3 is TGTGCTCTTGGGGAAACCAGCGGGCCATCCTCGGGGGTCCTCACCGATAAACTCATCTTT.

As concerns this clone: This DNA's translation differs at residue 11 from TCRdb's protein, which comes from a much larger clone; a read error is likely, and the protein shown is translated from the DNA. The V and J genes are TRDV1 and TRDJ1, with 9 bases that match TRDD2. No J gene was available from TCRdb, and it was assigned here by a germline match of the DNA. V gave up 1 base and J gave up 3 bases; unmatched junction bases: 24. Germline CDR1 reads TSWWSYY; CDR2 reads QGS. There are 22 residues in the CDR3. The CDR3 DNA sequence: TGTGCTCTTGGGGAACCCCTCCTTCCTACGGGATGGGGGACCCTGGGGGCCGATAAACTCATCTTT. The encoded protein is CALGEPLLPTGWGTLGADKLIF.

This clone was found many times. The protein held in TCRdb is that of a much larger clone and does not match this DNA's translation at residue 12, likely because of a read error; the protein shown is translated from the DNA. The chain links TRDV2 to TRDJ1, with 8 bases fitting TRDD3. CDR3 size: 18 residues. J lost 5 bases, V lost 4 bases, and 20 bases had no gene match. The germline V gene encodes CDR1 GEAIGNYY and CDR2 EKD. The CDR3 DNA is TGTGCCTGTGAAGGGATACGCGAAGGGAAAGCACCCCCAGATAAACTCATCTTT. It codes for CACEGIREGKAPPDKLIF.

This clone was observed a handful of times. TCRdb shows a much larger clone's protein in place of this DNA's translation, and the two differ at residue 15, likely through a read error; the protein shown is translated from the DNA. This chain joins TRDV1 and TRDJ1; 9 positions agree with TRDD2. Here the J gene came from matching the DNA to germline, since TCRdb omits it. CDR3 length: 21 residues. Germline CDR1 and CDR2: TSWWSYY and QGS. V lost 5 bases to trimming and J lost 8 bases; unmatched junction nucleotides: 30. The CDR3 DNA sequence: TGTGCTCTTGGGCCAAAACCCGCCTTCCTACGGAGGGGGGCCCATACTGGAAAACTCATCTTT. This codes for CALGPKPAFLRRGAHTGKLIF.

A few counts support this clone. The protein TCRdb gives is from a much larger clone and does not agree with this DNA's translation at residue 8, likely a read error; the protein shown here comes from the DNA. The chain uses TRDV1 and TRDJ1; TRDD3 agrees at 11 bases. TCRdb is silent on the J gene; assignment here came from matching the DNA to germline. CDR1 TSWWSYY and CDR2 QGS come from the germline V gene. The CDR3 is 22 residues long. V dropped 1 base and J dropped 0; count of bases not matched to a gene: 19. The CDR3 DNA reads TGTGCTCTTGGGGAACCTTCCCACGGTCTACTGGGGGATATTTGCTACACCGATAAACTCATCTTT. Translated: CALGEPSHGLLGDICYTDKLIF.

This clone was found many times. The protein TCRdb gives is from a much larger clone and does not agree with this DNA's translation at residue 11, likely a read error; the protein shown here comes from the DNA. V is TRDV2 and J is TRDJ1; tentative D call: TRDD3 (6 bases). The J gene was not available in TCRdb and was assigned here by matching the DNA to germline segments. With 0 bases removed from V and 3 bases from J, the gap between germline ends came to 16 bases. Germline CDR1 GEAIGNYY, CDR2 EKD. The CDR3 consists of 16 residues. This CDR3 is CACDTVGASNADKLIF. CDR3 DNA sequence: TGTGCCTGTGACACCGTGGGGGCTTCTAACGCCGATAAACTCATCTTT.